The 31 T cell receptor beta chains in this list originate from one sample, sequenced in a study of breast tumors, draining lymph nodes, adjacent tissues. Axillary draining lymph nodes of breast cancer patients supplied the node samples. One entry per CDR3 protein results from TCRdb running MiXCR on the multiplex PCR reads. The repertoire includes under 250,000 distinct CDR3 sequences, about a third of them detected once, and around 1.5% sits in the top ten. What was sequenced was axillary lymph node tissue. The receptors here all came from a female donor with breast cancer. Some clones in this sample may be carry-over from other donors' samples.

This clonotype occurred many times. The V and J genes are TRBV12-3 or TRBV12-4 and TRBJ2-7; D is perhaps TRBD1 (6 bases). The CDR3 is 13 amino acids. The ends were cut back, 8 bases at V and 0 bases at J, with 11 bases in the middle. The DNA for the CDR3 is TGTGCCAGCGGTGAGGGGGACTCCTACGAGCAGTACTTC. The encoded protein is CASGEGDSYEQYF.

This clonotype was counted ten times or more. The chain has TRBV19 and TRBJ2-4, with 9 bases lining up with TRBD2. Per germline, CDR1 LNHDA and CDR2 SQIVND (reference sequence). V lost 5 bases, J lost 6 bases, and 8 bases stayed unmatched. This CDR3 region has 15 residues. CDR3 DNA: TGTGCCAGTAGTCCCCGGGGTAGCGGGAGAAACATTCAGTACTTC. It translates to CASSPRGSGRNIQYF.

At least ten counts were recorded for this clonotype. The rearrangement links TRBV12-3 or TRBV12-4 to TRBJ1-5; D might be TRBD1 (5 bases). The CDR3 runs to 16 residues. V gave up 7 bases and J gave up 0 bases, with 16 bases separating them. CDR3 sequence (DNA): TGTGCCAGCAAGCCTGGGGGGGGGGATAGCAATCAGCCCCAGCATTTT. Translated: CASKPGGGDSNQPQHF.

The sample holds many counts of this clonotype. This chain uses TRBV7-3 with TRBJ2-5, with D unclear. The germline gives CDR1 SGHTA, CDR2 FQGTGA. This CDR3 comprises 15 residues. Trimming shortened V by 3 bases and J by 2 bases, and 13 bases separated the two germline ends. In nucleotides, the CDR3 is TGTGCCAGCAGCTTTTCGTCACAGAGACAAGAGACCCAGTACTTC. It codes for CASSFSSQRQETQYF.

To note about this clonotype: A much larger clone differs from this one at a single base, so this may be a read error. The chain has TRBV2 and TRBJ2-1; 14 nucleotides agree with TRBD2. Looked up from germline, CDR1 is SNHLY and CDR2 is FYNNEI. The CDR3 runs 18 residues. CDR3 sequence reads: CASSPRPGTSGRGDEHFF. CDR3 nucleotide sequence: TGTGCCAGCTCGCCGAGACCGGGGACTAGCGGGAGAGGCGATGAGCACTTCTTC.

There are many counts of this clonotype. The chain links TRBV6-2 or TRBV6-3 to TRBJ2-7; D uncertain. The CDR3 covers 15 residues. Between the trimmed V and J ends, which lost 8 bases and 2 bases, there was a span of 19 bases. The germline gives CDR1 MNHEY, CDR2 SVGEGT. CDR3 DNA: TGTGCCAGCCCCCATAGGGTCAACCAAGCCTACGAGCAGTACTTC. As protein: CASPHRVNQAYEQYF.

This clonotype was counted at least ten times. This rearrangement joins TRBV2 to TRBJ2-3; the D is unclear. The germline gives CDR1 SNHLY, CDR2 FYNNEI. V dropped 2 bases and J dropped 7 bases, with 1 base sitting between them. The CDR3 has 10 residues. CDR3: CASSEHTQYF. CDR3 nucleotide sequence: TGTGCCAGCAGTGAACATACGCAGTATTTT. Full variable domain (outside the CDR3, taken from reference TRBV2 and TRBJ2-3): EPEVTQTPSHQVTQMGQEVILRCVPISNHLYFYWYRQILGQKVEFLVSFYNNEISEKSEIFDDQFSVERPDGSNFTLKIRSTKLEDSAMYFCASSEHTQYFGPGTRLTVL.

This clonotype has just a few counts. A much larger clonotype is one base distant, so this may be a read error. J is TRBJ2-7 and V is TRBV9; weak D call: TRBD2 (6 bases). Germline CDR1 SGDLS, CDR2 YYNGEE. The CDR3 runs 14 residues. The CDR3 DNA sequence: TGTGCCAGCAGCTTCACGGACTACGCCTACGAGCAGTCCTTC. This translates into CASSFTDYAYEQSF.

The V call is TRBV20-1, the J call TRBJ2-5; 13 nucleotides line up with TRBD2. CDR1 is DFQATT, CDR2 SNEGSKA, per germline (reference sequence). The CDR3 extends over 16 amino acids. Unmatched junction bases numbered 10, after V lost 4 bases and J lost 5 bases. This CDR3 reads CSAIPTSGRRGETQYF. DNA of the CDR3: TGCAGTGCTATCCCGACTAGCGGGAGGCGGGGTGAGACCCAGTACTTC.

This clonotype was found many times. The chain is built from TRBV2 and TRBJ2-7; TRBD1 is a possible D gene (6 bases). This CDR3 has 14 amino acids. The germline V gene has CDR1 SNHLY and CDR2 FYNNEI. Trimming shortened V by 5 bases and J by 3 bases, and 14 bases separated the two germline ends. The CDR3 bases are TGTGCCAGCAGTCCAGACAGGTCCGGCTACGAGCAGTACTTC. Its translation is CASSPDRSGYEQYF.

The chain uses TRBV7-6 and TRBJ2-2, with TRBD2 identical over 10 bases. Trimming removed 5 bases from V and 11 bases from J; junction bases left unmatched: 17. Germline CDR1 and CDR2: SGHVS and FNYEAQ. The CDR3 has 17 amino acids. The CDR3 is CASSPHPLAGVAGELFF. The CDR3 DNA reads TGTGCCAGCAGCCCACACCCTCTAGCGGGAGTCGCAGGAGAGCTGTTTTTT.

The sample holds many counts of this clonotype. V and J are TRBV14 and TRBJ2-1; 8 bases are a match to TRBD1. Germline loops: CDR1 SGHDN, CDR2 FVKESK. The CDR3 has 17 amino acids. The junction had 15 bases not matched to a gene; V was cut back by 4 bases and J by 7 bases. CDR3 residues: CASSRGQGTRSVNEQFF. The CDR3 region has the DNA TGTGCCAGCAGCCGAGGACAGGGAACACGAAGTGTAAATGAGCAGTTCTTC.

This chain uses TRBV14 with TRBJ2-1; 8 nucleotides agree with TRBD2. The germline gives CDR1 SGHDN, CDR2 FVKESK. This CDR3 contains 18 residues. Trimming at V came to 0 bases and at J to 8 bases, leaving 15 bases not matched to a gene. The CDR3 loop reads CASSQDQVASGSGHEQFF. The CDR3, as DNA: TGTGCCAGCAGCCAAGATCAAGTGGCTAGCGGGTCCGGGCATGAGCAGTTCTTC.

The chain links TRBV2 to TRBJ2-3, with 10 bases matching TRBD2. J was trimmed by 3 bases and V by 5 bases; bases with no gene match: 11. Germline-derived CDR1 and CDR2 are SNHLY and FYNNEI. The CDR3 consists of 17 residues. The CDR3 protein is CASSFGLAGEETDTQYF. DNA of the CDR3: TGTGCCAGCAGTTTTGGCCTAGCGGGGGAAGAAACAGATACGCAGTATTTT.

This clonotype was seen more than once but under ten times. A clone one base away is much larger, so this may be a read error. The J gene is TRBJ1-4, the V gene TRBV6-4; 11 bases match TRBD1. V lost 5 bases and J lost 7; bases outside the gene matches: 9. Germline V gives CDR1 MRHNA, CDR2 SNTAGT. The CDR3 is made up of 16 amino acids. As DNA, the CDR3 is TGTGCCAGCAGTCAAGAAGGGGGACAGGGGGGTGAAAAACTGTTTTTT. This codes for CASSQEGGQGGEKLFF.

In this sample, this clonotype turned up many times. This chain connects TRBV7-8 to TRBJ1-2; possible D gene TRBD1, 5 bases. The CDR3 runs to 15 residues. V was cut by 1 base and J by 7 bases, with 16 bases left in between. Looked up from germline, CDR1 is SGHVS and CDR2 is FQNEAQ. CDR3 nucleotides: TGTGCCAGCAGCTTAGAGCGGGGGACTAAAGCTGGCTACACCTTC. Translating gives CASSLERGTKAGYTF.

As to this clonotype: This may be a read error: a much more frequent sequence differs by one nucleotide. The J gene is TRBJ2-5, the V gene TRBV5-6; D is uncertain. V lost 0 bases to trimming and J lost 5 bases, with 8 bases between them. The V gene's germline CDR1 is SGHDT and CDR2 YYEEEE. There are 13 residues in the CDR3. In DNA, the CDR3 is TGTGCCAGCAGCTTGGCCGAGACGGAGACCCAGTACTTC. Amino acid sequence: CASSLAETETQYF.

This clonotype was recorded at least ten times. V is TRBV7-8 and J is TRBJ2-1, with 9 bases that match TRBD2. The CDR3 is 15 residues long. Germline CDR1 is SGHVS and CDR2 is FQNEAQ. With V trimmed by 1 base and J by 3 bases, 1 base remained unmatched. Written as DNA, the CDR3 is TGTGCCAGCAGCTTAGGCGGGGGGGGCTACAATGAGCAGTTCTTC. Translation: CASSLGGGGYNEQFF.

There are many counts of this clonotype. The chain combines TRBV14 with TRBJ2-7; D not resolved. CDR3 length: 11 amino acids. Looked up from germline, CDR1 is SGHDN and CDR2 is FVKESK. V was cut by 2 bases and J by 7 bases, with 6 bases left in between. The CDR3 is CASSQRFEQYF. CDR3 DNA sequence: TGTGCCAGCAGCCAACGTTTTGAGCAGTACTTC.

This clonotype was recorded at least ten times. The V and J genes are TRBV20-1 and TRBJ2-5; TRBD2 agrees at 7 bases. After removal of 2 bases from V and 0 bases from J, the junction contained 9 bases not matched to a gene. The CDR3 contains 16 residues. Germline V gene sequence: CDR1 DFQATT, CDR2 SNEGSKA (reference sequence). CDR3 region: CSARNRWGGYQETQYF. The CDR3 DNA is TGCAGTGCTAGAAACAGATGGGGGGGTTACCAAGAGACCCAGTACTTC.

This clonotype was recorded many times. The chain employs TRBV6-5 and TRBJ2-2; D unresolved. CDR1 MNHEY and CDR2 SVGAGI come from the germline V gene. V was shortened by 5 bases and J by 6 bases, with 22 bases between the two germline ends. This CDR3 region has 17 residues. CDR3 protein: CASSLFGGRRVPGELFF. DNA of the CDR3: TGTGCCAGCAGTCTGTTCGGCGGCAGGAGAGTTCCCGGGGAGCTGTTTTTT.

This clonotype was counted between two and nine times. The chain carries TRBV27 and TRBJ1-3; D is uncertain. The CDR3 length is 14 residues. V was cut by 6 bases and J by 7 bases, with 16 bases left in between. Germline assignment: CDR1 MNHEY and CDR2 SMNVEV (reference sequence). CDR3 in DNA: TGTGCCAGCAGGCAAAGGGCCGGCAGCAACACCATATATTTT. It encodes CASRQRAGSNTIYF.

This clonotype was recorded at least ten times. The CDR3 sequence is CASSQENRGLAGGNQYF. The DNA for the CDR3 is TGCGCCAGCAGCCAAGAGAATCGAGGACTAGCGGGAGGAAACCAGTACTTC. The chain has TRBV4-1 and TRBJ2-5, with 14 nucleotides matching TRBD2. The V gene's germline CDR1 is MGHRA and CDR2 YSYEKL. Trimming cost V 0 bases and J 10 bases; bases outside gene matches: 10. This CDR3 is 17 amino acids long.

As to this clonotype: This may be a read error: a much more frequent sequence differs by one nucleotide. This rearrangement joins TRBV6-2 or TRBV6-3 to TRBJ2-7; D gene ambiguous. With 4 bases removed from V and 2 bases from J, the gap between germline ends came to 18 bases. Germline V gives CDR1 MNHEY, CDR2 SVGEGT. The CDR3 contains 16 residues. The CDR3 spells CASSLGWPLEAYEQYF. The DNA for the CDR3 is TGTGCCAGCAGTTTGGGGTGGCCACTTGAGGCCTACGAGCAGTACTTC.

This clonotype was observed a handful of times. A clone one base away is much larger, so this may be a read error. The chain links TRBV20-1 to TRBJ2-7, with 8 bases identical to TRBD2. The V gene's germline CDR1 is DFQATT and CDR2 SNEGSKA (reference sequence). The CDR3 has 14 amino acids. CDR3 in DNA: TGCAGTGCGTTAGGCGGGAGGTCCTCCTCCGAGCAGTACTTC. Its translation is CSALGGRSSSEQYF.

Concerning this clonotype itself: This could be a read error, since a much larger clone is one nucleotide away. V usage is TRBV14 and J usage is TRBJ2-5; D perhaps matches TRBD2 (5 bases). Germline V lookup: CDR1 SGHDN, CDR2 FVKESK. CDR3 size: 15 residues. The CDR3 DNA follows: TGTGCCAGCAGCCAAGAACTAGTACACCAAGAGACCCCGTACTTC. This sequence encodes CASSQELVHQETPYF.

This clonotype was seen only a few times. A much larger clone differs from this one at a single base, so this may be a read error. V usage is TRBV20-1 and J usage is TRBJ2-1, with D possibly matching TRBD1 (6 bases). CDR3 size: 11 residues. Germline lookup yields CDR1 DFQATT and CDR2 SNEGSKA (reference sequence). The CDR3 coding sequence is TGCAGTGCTAGGAGGGGGAATAGGCAGTCCTTC. Encoded protein: CSARRGNRQSF.

This clonotype has ten or more counts. V usage is TRBV5-4 and J usage is TRBJ2-2; possible D gene TRBD1, 5 bases. This CDR3 spans 14 amino acids. Trimming took off 4 bases at V and 4 bases at J, with 11 bases between the two ends. Germline values: CDR1 SGHNT, CDR2 YYREEE (reference sequence). CDR3 residues: CASSLQGITGELFF. The CDR3 region has the DNA TGTGCCAGCAGCCTGCAGGGTATCACCGGGGAGCTGTTTTTT.

This clonotype was found many times. V gene TRBV7-3 combines with J gene TRBJ1-2; D not resolved. CDR1 is SGHTA, CDR2 FQGTGA, per germline. V lost 5 bases and J 4 bases, leaving 11 bases between the germline ends. This CDR3 has 13 residues. In DNA form, the CDR3 reads TGTGCCAGCAGCCCCGGCTATGGCTATGGCTACACCTTC. This encodes CASSPGYGYGYTF.

The chain recombines TRBV7-3 with TRBJ2-3; 7 bases map to TRBD2. CDR1 and CDR2 from the germline V gene are SGHTA and FQGTGA. This CDR3 has 15 residues. V gave up 2 bases and J gave up 4 bases; unmatched junction bases: 6. The CDR3 DNA follows: TGTGCCAGCAGCTTAGTGGGAGGGCAGGCAGATACGCAGTATTTT. It is translated as CASSLVGGQADTQYF.

This clonotype has at least ten counts. The chain carries TRBV11-3 and TRBJ2-1; TRBD2 might be the D (5 bases). The germline V gene has CDR1 SGHNT and CDR2 YENEEA. The germline V and J ends were trimmed by 3 bases and 6 bases, with 15 bases remaining between them. This CDR3 has 15 residues. The CDR3 region is CASSFRGPGRNEQFF. The CDR3 bases are TGTGCCAGCAGCTTCCGAGGGCCCGGGCGCAATGAGCAGTTCTTC.